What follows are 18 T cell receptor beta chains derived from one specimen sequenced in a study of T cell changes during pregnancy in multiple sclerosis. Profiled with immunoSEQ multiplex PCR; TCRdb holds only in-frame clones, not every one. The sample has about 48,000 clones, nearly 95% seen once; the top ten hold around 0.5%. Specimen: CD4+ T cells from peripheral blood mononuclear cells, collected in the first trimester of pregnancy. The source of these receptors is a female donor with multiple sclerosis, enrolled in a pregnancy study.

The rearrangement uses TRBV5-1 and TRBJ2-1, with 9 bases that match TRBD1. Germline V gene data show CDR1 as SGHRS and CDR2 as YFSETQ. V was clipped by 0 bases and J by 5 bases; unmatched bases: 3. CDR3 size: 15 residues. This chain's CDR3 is CASSLVQGANNEQFF. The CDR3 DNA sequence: TGCGCCAGCAGCTTGGTACAGGGGGCAAACAATGAGCAGTTCTTC.

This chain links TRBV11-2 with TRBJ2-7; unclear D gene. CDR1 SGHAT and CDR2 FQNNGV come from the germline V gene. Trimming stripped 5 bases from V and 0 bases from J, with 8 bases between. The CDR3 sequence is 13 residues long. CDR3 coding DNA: TGTGCCAGCAGCGCACCGAGCTCCTACGAGCAGTACTTC. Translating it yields CASSAPSSYEQYF.

CDR3 nucleotide sequence: TGTGCCAGCAGCCCCTCTACAGGGGGAGAGACCCAGTACTTC. Amino acids: CASSPSTGGETQYF. The J gene is TRBJ2-5, the V gene TRBV7-3; 8 nucleotides agree with TRBD1. In germline, CDR1 is SGHTA, CDR2 FQGTGA. The CDR3 sequence is 14 residues long. Trimming cost V 5 bases and J 4 bases; bases outside gene matches: 6.

The CDR3 protein is CASSPKGANGNTIYF. CDR3 in DNA: TGTGCCAGCTCACCAAAGGGGGCGAATGGAAACACCATATATTTT. The chain carries TRBV18 and TRBJ1-3; 7 bases match TRBD1. J gave up 3 bases and V 2 bases, and 4 bases lay outside the gene matches. There are 15 residues in the CDR3. Germline CDR1 and CDR2: KGHSH and LQKENI.

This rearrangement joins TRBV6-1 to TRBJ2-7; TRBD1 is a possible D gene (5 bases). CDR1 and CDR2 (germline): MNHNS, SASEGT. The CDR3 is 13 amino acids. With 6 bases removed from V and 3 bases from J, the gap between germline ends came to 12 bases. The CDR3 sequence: CASRDPGFYEQYF. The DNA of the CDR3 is TGTGCCAGCAGGGACCCAGGGTTCTACGAGCAGTACTTC.

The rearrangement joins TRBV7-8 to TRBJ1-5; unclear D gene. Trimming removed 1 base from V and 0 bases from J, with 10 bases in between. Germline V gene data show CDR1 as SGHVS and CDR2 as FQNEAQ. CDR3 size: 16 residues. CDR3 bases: TGTGCCAGCAGCTTAGGATCGAGAAATAGCAATCAGCCCCAGCATTTT. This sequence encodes CASSLGSRNSNQPQHF.

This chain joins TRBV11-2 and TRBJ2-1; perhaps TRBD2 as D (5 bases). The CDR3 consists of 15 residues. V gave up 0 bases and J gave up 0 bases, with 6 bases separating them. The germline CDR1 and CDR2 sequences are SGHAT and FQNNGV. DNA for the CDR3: TGTGCCAGCAGCTTAGATGGGAGCTCCTACAATGAGCAGTTCTTC. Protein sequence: CASSLDGSSYNEQFF.

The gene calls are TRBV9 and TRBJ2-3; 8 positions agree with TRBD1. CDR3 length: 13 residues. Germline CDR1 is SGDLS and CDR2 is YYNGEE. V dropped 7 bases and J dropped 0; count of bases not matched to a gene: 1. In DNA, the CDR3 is TGTGCCAGCGGACAGGGAAGCACAGATACGCAGTATTTT. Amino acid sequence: CASGQGSTDTQYF.

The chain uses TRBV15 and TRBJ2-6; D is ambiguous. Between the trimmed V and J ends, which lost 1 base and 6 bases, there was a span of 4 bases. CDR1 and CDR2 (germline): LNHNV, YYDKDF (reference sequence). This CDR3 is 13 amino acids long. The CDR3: CATSRVLANVLTF. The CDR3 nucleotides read TGTGCCACCAGCAGAGTATTGGCCAACGTCCTGACTTTC.

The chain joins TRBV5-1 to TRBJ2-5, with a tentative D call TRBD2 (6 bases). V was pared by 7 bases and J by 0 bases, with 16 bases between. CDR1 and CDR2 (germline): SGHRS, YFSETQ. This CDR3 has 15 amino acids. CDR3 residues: CASAWTIQYQETQYF. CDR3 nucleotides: TGCGCCAGCGCCTGGACTATCCAGTACCAAGAGACCCAGTACTTC.

CDR3 residues: CAWSVRAGGRQPQHF. The CDR3 DNA follows: TGTGCCTGGAGTGTACGGGCAGGGGGTCGGCAGCCCCAGCATTTT. The V call is TRBV30, the J call TRBJ1-5, with TRBD1 matching over 7 bases. The CDR3 extends over 15 amino acids. The trim removed 0 bases at V and 7 bases at J, leaving 9 bases unmatched. Germline values: CDR1 GTSNPN, CDR2 SVGIG (reference sequence).

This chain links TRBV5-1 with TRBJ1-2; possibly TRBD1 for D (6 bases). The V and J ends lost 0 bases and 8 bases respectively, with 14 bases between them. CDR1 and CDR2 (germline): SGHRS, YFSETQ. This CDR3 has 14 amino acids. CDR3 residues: CASSLESGDWGYTF. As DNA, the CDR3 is TGCGCCAGCAGCTTGGAGTCAGGGGATTGGGGCTACACCTTC.

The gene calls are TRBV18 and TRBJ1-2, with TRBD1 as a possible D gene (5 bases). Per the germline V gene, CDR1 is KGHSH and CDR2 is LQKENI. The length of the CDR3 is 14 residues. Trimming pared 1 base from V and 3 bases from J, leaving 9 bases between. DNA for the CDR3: TGTGCCAGCTCACCACTCGGGGGAGACTATGGCTACACCTTC. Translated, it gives CASSPLGGDYGYTF.

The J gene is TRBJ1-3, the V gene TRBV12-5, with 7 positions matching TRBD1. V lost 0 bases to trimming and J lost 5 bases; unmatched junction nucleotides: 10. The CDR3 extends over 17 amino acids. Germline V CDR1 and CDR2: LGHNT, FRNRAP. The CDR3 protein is CASGLVVDRVHRNTIYF. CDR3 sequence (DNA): TGTGCTAGTGGTTTGGTAGTTGACAGGGTCCACCGAAACACCATATATTTT.

The CDR3 protein is CAWGAGRNQPQHF. CDR3 nucleotide sequence: TGTGCCTGGGGAGCGGGTCGAAATCAGCCCCAGCATTTT. The rearrangement joins TRBV30 to TRBJ1-5, with D unresolved. Trimming shortened V by 5 bases and J by 4 bases, and 12 bases separated the two germline ends. Germline lookup yields CDR1 GTSNPN and CDR2 SVGIG (reference sequence). The CDR3 has 13 amino acids.

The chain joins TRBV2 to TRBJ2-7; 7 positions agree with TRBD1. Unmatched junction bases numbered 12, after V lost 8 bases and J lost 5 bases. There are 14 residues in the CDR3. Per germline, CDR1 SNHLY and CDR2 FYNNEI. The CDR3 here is CASVFTGTVHEQYF. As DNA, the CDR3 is TGTGCCAGCGTTTTTACCGGGACAGTCCACGAGCAGTACTTC.

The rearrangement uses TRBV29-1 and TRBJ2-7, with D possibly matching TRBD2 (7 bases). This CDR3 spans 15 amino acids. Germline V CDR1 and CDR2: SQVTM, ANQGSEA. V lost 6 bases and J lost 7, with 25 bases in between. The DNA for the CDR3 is TGCAGCGTCTATGGGCAAGGGGGGGCCCGGGGAGAGCAGTACTTC. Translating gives CSVYGQGGARGEQYF.

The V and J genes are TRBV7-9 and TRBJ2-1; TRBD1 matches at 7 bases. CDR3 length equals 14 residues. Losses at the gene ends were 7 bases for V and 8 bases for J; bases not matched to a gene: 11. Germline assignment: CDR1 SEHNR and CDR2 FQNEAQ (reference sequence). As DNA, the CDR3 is TGTGCCAGCAACCTCTCTGAAGACAGGGATGAGCAGTTCTTC. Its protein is CASNLSEDRDEQFF.